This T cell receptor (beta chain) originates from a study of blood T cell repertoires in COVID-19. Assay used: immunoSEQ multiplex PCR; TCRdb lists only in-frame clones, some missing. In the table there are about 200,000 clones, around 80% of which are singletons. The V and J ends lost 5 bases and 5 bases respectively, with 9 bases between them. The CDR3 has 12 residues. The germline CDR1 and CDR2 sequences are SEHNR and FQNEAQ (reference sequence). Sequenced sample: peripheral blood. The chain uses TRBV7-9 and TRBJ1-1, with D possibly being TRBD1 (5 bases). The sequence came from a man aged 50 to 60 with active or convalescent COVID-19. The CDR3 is CASSLRQTEAFF. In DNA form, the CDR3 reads TGTGCCAGCAGCCTTCGACAGACTGAAGCTTTCTTT.